This TCR beta chain was profiled in a study of CD8 T cells in ankylosing spondylitis. Preparation of TCR beta libraries was done by quantitative 5'-RACE with molecular barcodes. MiXCR, run by TCRdb on the 5' RACE reads, gives a single entry per CDR3 protein. Of around 250,000 distinct CDR3 sequences listed, 32% are singletons. Overall study results and limits: Reportedly, significant enrichment of disease-linked clones occurred in matched ankylosing spondylitis synovial fluid.

Remarks on this clonotype: Antigen specificity is unknown.

The V gene lost 7 bases and the J gene lost 0 bases, with 12 bases spanning the gap. The CDR3 sequence is 14 residues long. The rearrangement links TRBV12-3 or TRBV12-4 to TRBJ1-1; no clear D. Sequenced material: blood, either unsorted or a sorted T cell fraction (not recorded which). The clonotype comes from a male donor with ankylosing spondylitis or in good health (not recorded which). CDR3: CASTPVRVNTEAFF. DNA of the CDR3: TGTGCCAGCACCCCCGTGAGGGTGAACACTGAAGCTTTCTTT.